This T cell receptor beta chain came from a study of T-cell memory formation after mild COVID-19. Notes on the study in general: The study found contracting CD4+ clones mainly in CM and EM and contracting CD8+ clones in EMRA.

CDR1 and CDR2 (germline): MDHEN, SYDVKM. V lost 5 bases to trimming and J lost 3 bases; unmatched junction nucleotides: 10. The CDR3 has 16 amino acids. From the 5' RACE reads, TCRdb called clonotypes with MiXCR, one entry per CDR3 protein. The sample has a few hundred thousand distinct CDR3 sequences; more than 15% are singletons. Only a few counts were recorded for this clonotype. Its antigen is unidentified. This TCR came from a man aged 18-30 years who had mild COVID-19 (a few samples of this study predate the infection). Cell type and time point are not known. The chain has TRBV28 and TRBJ2-5; 9 bases agree with TRBD2. Input material: PBMCs or a T cell subset sorted from them (not recorded which). CDR3 coding DNA: TGTGCCAGCAGTGTGCTCAGCGGGGGGACTGAAGAGACCCAGTACTTC. This gives the protein CASSVLSGGTEETQYF.